The rows below give T cell receptor beta chains drawn from one sample of a study of T cell repertoires in cytomegalovirus infection. TCRdb called the reads again in MiXCR, with one record for every CDR3 protein. The sample consists of approximately 320,000 distinct CDR3 sequences, more than 8% of them appearing once. Material: PBMCs. These receptors were obtained from a human donor in good health (CMV status not recorded). Some clones in this sample may be carry-over from other donors' samples. CDR3s include the opening cysteine and the closing phenylalanine or tryptophan. The D gene is left open where the match is weak.

>TRBV14|TRBD1|TRBJ2-2
CASSRGGFLAAGELFF
>TRBV20-1|TRBD1|TRBJ1-5
CSAERDRDQPQHF
>TRBV18|TRBD2|TRBJ2-7
CASSPGRLAGASTYEQYF
>TRBV13|.|TRBJ2-7
CASSHQTGAREQYF
>TRBV7-9|.|TRBJ1-5
CASSLDYQPQHF
>TRBV7-9|.|TRBJ1-1
CASSSTRRDTEAFF
>TRBV3-1|TRBD1|TRBJ2-4
CASRRTGGDIQYF
>TRBV7-2|.|TRBJ2-5
CASSLTPPAETQYF
>TRBV20-1|.|TRBJ2-1
CSASVDNEQFF
>TRBV7-9|TRBD2|TRBJ2-1
CASRLAYEQFF
>TRBV19|.|TRBJ2-1
CASSIGSGNYNEQFF
>TRBV12-3/TRBV12-4|TRBD1|TRBJ2-7
CASSSKEWDRRYEQYF
>TRBV4-1|TRBD1|TRBJ1-5
CASSQGQGYSQPQHF
>TRBV4-2|.|TRBJ2-3
CASSPKWGTDTQYF
>TRBV20-1|TRBD2|TRBJ2-5
CSARLAGMKTQYF
>TRBV11-2|.|TRBJ1-6
CASSNLQGKNSPLHF
>TRBV10-1|.|TRBJ2-5
CASTGQYQETQYF
>TRBV6-6|TRBD2|TRBJ2-3
CASSYTTSATDTQYF
>TRBV7-2|.|TRBJ2-7
CASRAGTSSSYEQYF
>TRBV7-6|TRBD2|TRBJ2-2
CASSFSGKNTGELFF
>TRBV7-8|.|TRBJ2-5
CASSAEAIRSYQETQYF
>TRBV7-2|.|TRBJ2-1
CASSLKPLGVANSYNEQFF
>TRBV12-3/TRBV12-4|.|TRBJ1-2
CASSLGDNYGYTF
>TRBV6-2/TRBV6-3|TRBD1|TRBJ2-1
CASSSVGVLTGASSYNEQFF
>TRBV5-3|.|TRBJ2-1
CARSLVQGGDEQFF
>TRBV2|.|TRBJ2-3
CASNTGPDTQYF
>TRBV6-2/TRBV6-3|.|TRBJ2-3
CASKNGLTDTQYF
>TRBV7-2|.|TRBJ2-5
CASRNLGGGETQYF
>TRBV7-8|TRBD1|TRBJ1-5
CASSLGTGAYSNQPQHF
>TRBV29-1|TRBD2|TRBJ2-1
CSVGAGVVNEQFF
>TRBV2|.|TRBJ2-3
CASGKQRVTDTQYF
>TRBV7-2|.|TRBJ1-5
CASSLRLGNQPQHF
>TRBV28|.|TRBJ1-6
CASTFAGGISPLHF
>TRBV6-6|TRBD1|TRBJ1-4
CASSTRQGREKLFF
>TRBV29-1|.|TRBJ1-2
CSVVKGLNYGYTF
>TRBV12-3/TRBV12-4|.|TRBJ1-1
CASSLTRAMNTEAFF
>TRBV4-1|TRBD2|TRBJ2-1
CASSQDRTSGRGGQFF
>TRBV7-9|.|TRBJ1-5
CASSPFGGGNQPQHF
>TRBV14|TRBD2|TRBJ2-7
CASSEAGVGSYEQYF
>TRBV2|.|TRBJ2-7
CASSDHILQVSSYEQYF
>TRBV6-5|.|TRBJ2-6
CASSYAQSGANVLTF
>TRBV7-2|.|TRBJ2-2
CASSPNRLSGELFF
>TRBV28|TRBD2|TRBJ2-5
CASAGGAQETQYF